This TCR beta chain derives from a study of graft-versus-host responses after intestinal transplantation. Overall study context: Tacrolimus plus steroids were given to all recipients for about three years, preceded by anti-thymocyte globulin induction.

There are 14 residues in the CDR3. CDR1 and CDR2 (germline): MNHEY, SVGAGI. With V trimmed by 6 bases and J by 5 bases, 9 bases remained unmatched. Overall study results and limits: Some patients had graft-donor T cell macrochimerism, and their allografts showed high graft-versus-host to host-versus-graft clonal ratios. The marrow of recipients harbored GvH clones, and ileum or blood showed some of them first. Early after transplant, HvG clones declined as circulating GvH clones peaked.

Regarding this clone: Its target is unknown.

From the graft tissue, intraepithelial and lamina propria lymphocytes were released through processing. This table comes from immunoSEQ multiplex PCR, and its TCRdb copy is limited to in-frame clones, with some not included. The profile shows roughly 1,100 clones, 80% of them singletons. The rearrangement links TRBV6-5 to TRBJ1-2; 7 nucleotides line up with TRBD1. This TCR was sampled from a human patient who received an intestinal transplant, so some T cells may come from the graft donor. Sequenced here: ileum tissue, sampled 7 days after intestinal transplantation. Here the CDR3 reads CASSPVGQLYGYTF. Here the CDR3 DNA reads TGTGCCAGCAGCCCCGTGGGACAGCTTTATGGCTACACCTTC.